This T cell receptor beta chain was obtained from a study of T-cell memory formation after mild COVID-19. This clonotype has a single count. The CDR3 length is 13 residues. The germline V and J ends were trimmed by 0 bases and 8 bases, with 10 bases remaining between them. CDR1 is MNHEY, CDR2 SVGEGT, per germline. TCRdb re-derived calls from the 5' RACE reads in MiXCR, one entry per CDR3 protein. Of more than 200,000 distinct CDR3 sequences listed, roughly 17% were seen once; the top ten hold about 4%. The sequenced sample was PBMCs or a T cell subset sorted from them (not recorded which). The V gene is TRBV6-2 or TRBV6-3, the J gene TRBJ1-1; D not resolved. The TCR comes from a man aged 18 to 29 who had mild COVID-19 (a few samples of this study predate the infection). Cell type and time point are not known. Here the CDR3 reads CASSYSMIDEAFF. The CDR3 DNA follows: TGTGCCAGCAGTTACTCGATGATAGACGAAGCTTTCTTT.